A single sample gave rise to the 31 T cell receptor beta chains below, sequenced in a study of Tregs in tolerant kidney transplant recipients. Sequenced by immunoSEQ multiplex PCR; TCRdb stores in-frame clones only, minus some. The sample gives about 72,000 clones, approximately 92% of which show up once; approximately 11% is in the top ten. The specimen was CD8+ T cells from blood, collected before the transplant. These receptors were taken from a human donor who received a combined kidney and bone marrow transplant.

The V and J genes are TRBV2 and TRBJ1-5; 10 positions match TRBD1. In germline, CDR1 is SNHLY, CDR2 FYNNEI. Trimming at V came to 6 bases and at J to 3 bases, leaving 14 bases not matched to a gene. This CDR3 is built from 18 residues. CDR3 coding DNA: TGTGCCAGCAGCAAAGGGCGACAGGGGGCTAGAGTCAATCAGCCCCAGCATTTT. Its translation: CASSKGRQGARVNQPQHF.

The chain has TRBV27 and TRBJ1-1; 8 nucleotides agree with TRBD1. The CDR3 totals 15 residues. The V gene end was trimmed by 6 bases and the J gene end by 3 bases; junction bases not matched to a gene: 9. Germline V gene lookup returns CDR1 MNHEY and CDR2 SMNVEV (reference sequence). For the CDR3, the DNA is TGTGCCAGCAGCCCATATTCAGGGGGCCACACTGAAGCTTTCTTT. As protein: CASSPYSGGHTEAFF.

The chain employs TRBV13 and TRBJ1-5, with 11 bases fitting TRBD1. This CDR3 is 15 amino acids long. After removal of 5 bases from V and 5 bases from J, the junction contained 5 bases not matched to a gene. Germline CDR1 reads PRHDT; CDR2 reads FYEKMQ (reference sequence). The CDR3: CASSVGTGGDQPQHF. The CDR3 coding sequence is TGTGCCAGCAGCGTTGGGACAGGGGGAGATCAGCCCCAGCATTTT.

This chain connects TRBV4-3 to TRBJ2-3; 10 bases align to TRBD2. With V trimmed by 1 base and J by 2 bases, 9 bases remained unmatched. The CDR3 sequence is 18 residues long. Looked up from germline, CDR1 is LGHNA and CDR2 is YSLEER. The CDR3 reads CASSQGLGLAGATDTQYF. Here the CDR3 DNA reads TGCGCCAGCAGCCAAGGATTGGGGCTAGCGGGAGCCACAGATACGCAGTATTTT.

Comments on this clone: Other DNA sequences in the same sample also yield this CDR3. The chain recombines TRBV21-1 with TRBJ2-3; TRBD2 is taken as the D call from the table, unchecked against the DNA. TRBV21-1 is listed as a pseudogene. The CDR3 is made up of 20 amino acids. CDR3 in amino acids: CASSKRIMGLAGTMADTQYF. CDR3 bases: TGTGCCAGCAGCAAACGTATCATGGGACTAGCAGGAACTATGGCAGATACGCAGTATTTT.

The chain has TRBV5-6 and TRBJ2-1; 7 nucleotides agree with TRBD1. The CDR3 is made up of 17 amino acids. V lost 2 bases, J lost 6 bases, and 14 bases stayed unmatched. Germline V gene lookup returns CDR1 SGHDT and CDR2 YYEEEE. The CDR3 reads CASSFGSWGQTFNEQFF. For the CDR3, the DNA is TGTGCCAGCAGCTTTGGTTCCTGGGGACAGACCTTCAATGAGCAGTTCTTC.

CDR3 in DNA: TGTGCCAGCAGTATACTAGCGGGAGCCCCCTACAATGAGCAGTTCTTC. Encoded protein: CASSILAGAPYNEQFF. The J gene is TRBJ2-1, the V gene TRBV6-4; 11 bases fit TRBD2. This CDR3 comprises 16 residues. Germline lookup yields CDR1 MRHNA and CDR2 SNTAGT. Trimming removed 5 bases from V and 2 bases from J; junction bases left unmatched: 5.

This chain uses TRBV7-6 with TRBJ2-7; TRBD2 agrees at 10 bases. CDR1 is SGHVS and CDR2 is FNYEAQ in the germline V gene. Germline trimming cut 5 bases from V and 6 bases from J; bases unmatched to any gene: 19. The CDR3 is made up of 18 amino acids. The CDR3 DNA follows: TGTGCCAGCAGCCCAGGGGCTAGCGGGGGACCCTACTCGACCGAGCAGTACTTC. It is translated as CASSPGASGGPYSTEQYF.

On this clone: An end of the junction does not agree with germline; a read error may underlie this. V gene TRBV19 combines with J gene TRBJ1-4; 7 nucleotides agree with TRBD1. This CDR3 contains 13 residues. The V gene's germline CDR1 is LNHDA and CDR2 SQIVND (reference sequence). CDR3 sequence reads: CAGRQGGGEKLFF. As DNA, the CDR3 is TGTGCCGGTAGGCAGGGGGGAGGTGAAAAACTGTTTTTT.

The V call is TRBV7-9, the J call TRBJ2-2; the match to TRBD2 covers 7 bases. Germline V gives CDR1 SEHNR, CDR2 FQNEAQ (reference sequence). This CDR3 contains 14 residues. Losses at the gene ends were 4 bases for V and 5 bases for J; bases not matched to a gene: 4. CDR3 region: CASSWSGVTGELFF. CDR3 DNA: TGTGCCAGCAGCTGGAGCGGGGTAACCGGGGAGCTGTTTTTT.

The V and J genes are TRBV30 and TRBJ2-5; a possible D gene is TRBD1 (6 bases). Deletions cut 3 bases from V and 9 bases from J, with 17 bases between. This CDR3 is 13 amino acids long. Germline CDR1 is GTSNPN and CDR2 is SVGIG (reference sequence). The CDR3 sequence: CAWRKKQGSAQYF. The CDR3 DNA reads TGTGCCTGGAGAAAGAAACAGGGTTCGGCCCAGTACTTC.

The chain joins TRBV6-5 to TRBJ1-2, with 9 bases that match TRBD1. The CDR3 has 15 amino acids. V shed 0 bases and J 4 bases; nucleotides not matched to a gene: 3. CDR1 is MNHEY, CDR2 SVGAGI, per germline. The CDR3 protein is CASSYSMTGGYGYTF. The DNA for the CDR3 is TGTGCCAGCAGTTACTCGATGACAGGGGGCTATGGCTACACCTTC.

The chain combines TRBV27 with TRBJ2-5; D gene ambiguous. The germline gives CDR1 MNHEY, CDR2 SMNVEV (reference sequence). Between the trimmed V and J ends, which lost 3 bases and 12 bases, there was a span of 17 bases. CDR3 size: 13 residues. The CDR3: CASSFGFGGPEYF. The CDR3 DNA reads TGTGCCAGCAGTTTCGGGTTTGGCGGCCCAGAGTACTTC.

The chain recombines TRBV4-1 with TRBJ2-5, with 10 bases that match TRBD2. Germline V CDR1 and CDR2: MGHRA, YSYEKL. The CDR3 runs 17 residues. The J segment lost 5 bases and the V segment lost 1 base, leaving 10 bases of the junction unmatched. CDR3 DNA: TGCGCCAGCAGCCAAGTCCAGCGGGGGGGCCGGGAGGAGACCCAGTACTTC. Translated: CASSQVQRGGREETQYF.

The chain uses TRBV4-3 and TRBJ1-1; no clear D. This CDR3 contains 15 residues. Trimming shortened V by 1 base and J by 1 base, and 10 bases separated the two germline ends. From germline, CDR1 is LGHNA and CDR2 YSLEER. DNA of the CDR3: TGCGCCAGCAGCCAAGTTCTCGGTACGAACACTGAAGCTTTCTTT. It codes for CASSQVLGTNTEAFF.

This clone was seen more than once but under ten times. V gene TRBV9 combines with J gene TRBJ2-1; D remains ambiguous. V gave up 0 bases and J gave up 8 bases, with 6 bases separating them. CDR3 length: 12 residues. The germline gives CDR1 SGDLS, CDR2 YYNGEE. The CDR3 loop reads CASSVGSDEQFF. In DNA form, the CDR3 reads TGTGCCAGCAGCGTAGGGAGCGATGAGCAGTTCTTC.

The genes are TRBV6-5 and TRBJ2-1, with D perhaps matching TRBD1 (6 bases). CDR1 is MNHEY, CDR2 SVGAGI, per germline. The CDR3 consists of 15 residues. V was clipped by 5 bases and J by 0 bases, with 11 bases between them. CDR3 protein: CASSPTGGSYNEQFF. As DNA, the CDR3 is TGTGCCAGCAGTCCGACAGGAGGCTCCTACAATGAGCAGTTCTTC.

The chain joins TRBV7-8 to TRBJ1-1; no clear D. This CDR3 region has 11 residues. Germline CDR1 SGHVS, CDR2 FQNEAQ. The V and J ends lost 6 bases and 4 bases respectively, with 6 bases between them. The CDR3: CASRARTEAFF. Here the CDR3 DNA reads TGTGCCAGCAGAGCGCGCACTGAAGCTTTCTTT.

The V call is TRBV2, the J call TRBJ1-1; D may be TRBD1 (5 bases). The V end lost 7 bases, the J end lost 2 bases, and 17 bases lay between the germline ends. Germline loops: CDR1 SNHLY, CDR2 FYNNEI. The CDR3 is 15 amino acids. The CDR3 reads CASNGGGGPNTEAFF. The CDR3 nucleotides are TGTGCCAGCAACGGGGGAGGCGGCCCTAACACTGAAGCTTTCTTT.

The J gene is TRBJ2-1, the V gene TRBV6-6, with TRBD2 as a possible D gene (6 bases). Trimming took 1 base from V and 9 from J, leaving 13 bases between them. CDR1 MNHNY and CDR2 SVGAGI come from the germline V gene (reference sequence). The CDR3 totals 14 residues. DNA of the CDR3: TGTGCCAGCAGTTACTGGGGGGAGAGCGGTGAGCAGTTCTTC. Protein: CASSYWGESGEQFF.

J is TRBJ2-5 and V is TRBV9; TRBD1 is a possible D gene (5 bases). Per the germline V gene, CDR1 is SGDLS and CDR2 is YYNGEE. V was cut by 0 bases and J by 5 bases, with 14 bases left in between. The length of the CDR3 is 15 residues. CDR3 bases: TGTGCCAGCAGCGTAGATCGCCAGGGTGGGGAGACCCAGTACTTC. It encodes CASSVDRQGGETQYF.

The J gene is TRBJ2-2, the V gene TRBV2; TRBD1 aligns across 7 bases. J gave up 4 bases and V 1 base, and 3 bases lay outside the gene matches. The CDR3 extends over 15 amino acids. Germline loops: CDR1 SNHLY, CDR2 FYNNEI. CDR3 amino acids: CASSEVSGGTGELFF. CDR3 nucleotides: TGTGCCAGCAGTGAAGTGTCAGGGGGCACCGGGGAGCTGTTTTTT.

The chain carries TRBV19 and TRBJ2-5, with D perhaps matching TRBD2 (6 bases). Germline values: CDR1 LNHDA, CDR2 SQIVND (reference sequence). V was trimmed by 1 base and J by 5 bases, leaving 11 bases between them. The length of the CDR3 is 14 residues. The CDR3 is CASSIVGGMETQYF. The CDR3 region has the DNA TGTGCCAGTAGTATAGTCGGGGGAATGGAGACCCAGTACTTC.

This chain connects TRBV4-3 to TRBJ2-2, with 7 nucleotides matching TRBD2. There are 18 residues in the CDR3. CDR1 and CDR2 from the germline V gene are LGHNA and YSLEER. After removal of 0 bases from V and 2 bases from J, the junction contained 9 bases not matched to a gene. Here the CDR3 reads CASSQDRASGVNTGELFF. In DNA, the CDR3 is TGCGCCAGCAGCCAAGACCGGGCTAGCGGAGTCAACACCGGGGAGCTGTTTTTT.

Written as DNA, the CDR3 is TGTGCCAGCACGGCAGGAATCTCTGGGGCCAACGTCCTGACTTTC. Translation: CASTAGISGANVLTF. This chain links TRBV7-9 with TRBJ2-6; unclear D gene. The V end was cut by 7 bases, the J end by 0 bases, with 10 bases between. The CDR3 has 15 residues. The germline gives CDR1 SEHNR, CDR2 FQNEAQ (reference sequence).

The chain links TRBV11-2 to TRBJ1-4; D unclear. The germline V and J ends were trimmed by 1 base and 0 bases, with 18 bases remaining between them. Looked up from germline, CDR1 is SGHAT and CDR2 is FQNNGV. There are 19 residues in the CDR3. The CDR3 here is CASSLVTIRGMATNEKLFF. The CDR3 DNA is TGTGCCAGCAGCTTAGTGACAATCCGGGGAATGGCAACTAATGAAAAACTGTTTTTT.

This clone was observed once. The chain carries TRBV9 and TRBJ2-2; D is ambiguous. This CDR3 has 13 residues. V lost 0 bases to trimming and J lost 5 bases, with 5 bases between them. Per germline, CDR1 SGDLS and CDR2 YYNGEE. As DNA, the CDR3 is TGTGCCAGCAGCGTAGTAATGACCGGGGAGCTGTTTTTT. Its translation: CASSVVMTGELFF.

The chain uses TRBV4-1 and TRBJ2-1; 10 bases map to TRBD2. Germline loops: CDR1 MGHRA, CDR2 YSYEKL. The length of the CDR3 is 13 residues. The junction had 4 bases not matched to a gene; V was cut back by 6 bases and J by 8 bases. The CDR3 coding sequence is TGCGCCAGCAGAGCTAGCGGGAGTGATGAGCAGTTCTTC. Translation: CASRASGSDEQFF.

CDR3 sequence reads: CASSPIPPAVANGYTF. Here the CDR3 DNA reads TGTGCCAGCAGTCCCATCCCCCCAGCCGTAGCGAATGGCTACACCTTC. The chain is built from TRBV28 and TRBJ1-2; D is unclear. V was trimmed by 5 bases and J by 6 bases, leaving 22 bases between them. In germline, CDR1 is MDHEN, CDR2 SYDVKM. The CDR3 is made up of 16 amino acids.

The chain joins TRBV9 to TRBJ2-7, with 7 bases that match TRBD2. Germline V lookup: CDR1 SGDLS, CDR2 YYNGEE. V lost 0 bases and J lost 5; bases outside the gene matches: 11. This CDR3 has 16 amino acids. The DNA for the CDR3 is TGTGCCAGCAGCGTAGCTGGGGGGGAGTTGGGGGACGAGCAGTACTTC. It codes for CASSVAGGELGDEQYF.

The chain combines TRBV2 with TRBJ1-2, with 8 bases that match TRBD1. The germline CDR1 and CDR2 sequences are SNHLY and FYNNEI. V was pared by 6 bases and J by 8 bases, with 8 bases of the junction left unmatched. The CDR3 consists of 13 residues. The CDR3 loop reads CASSRGQGAGYTF. The CDR3 DNA reads TGTGCCAGCAGCCGCGGACAGGGTGCAGGCTACACCTTC.